This T cell receptor beta chain derives from a study of neurological immune-mediated disorders. The ends were cut back, 6 bases at V and 5 bases at J, with 13 bases in the middle. The CDR3 is 13 residues long. TCRdb redid the calling of the 5' RACE reads with MiXCR, one entry per CDR3 protein. The data show 100,000 to 150,000 distinct CDR3 sequences, more than 2.5% seen once. The chain employs TRBV12-3 or TRBV12-4 and TRBJ1-1; maybe TRBD1 (5 bases). This clonotype was obtained from a young woman with multiple sclerosis. The sample comprised PBMCs. This chain's CDR3 is CASSSSEGTEAFF. The CDR3 DNA is TGTGCCAGCAGCTCCTCAGAGGGGACTGAAGCTTTCTTT.